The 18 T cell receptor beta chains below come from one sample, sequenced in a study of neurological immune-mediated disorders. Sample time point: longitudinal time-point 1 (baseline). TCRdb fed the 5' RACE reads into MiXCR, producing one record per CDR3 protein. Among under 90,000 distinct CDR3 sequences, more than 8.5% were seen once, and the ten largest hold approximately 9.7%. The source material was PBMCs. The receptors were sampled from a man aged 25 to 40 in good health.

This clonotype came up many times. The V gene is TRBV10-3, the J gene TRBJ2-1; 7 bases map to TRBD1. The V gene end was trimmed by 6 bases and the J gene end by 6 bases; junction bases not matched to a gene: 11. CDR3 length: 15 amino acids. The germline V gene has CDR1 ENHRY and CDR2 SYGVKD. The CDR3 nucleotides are TGTGCCATCAGCGAGACAGGGTCTAACCTCAATGAGCAGTTCTTC. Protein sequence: CAISETGSNLNEQFF.

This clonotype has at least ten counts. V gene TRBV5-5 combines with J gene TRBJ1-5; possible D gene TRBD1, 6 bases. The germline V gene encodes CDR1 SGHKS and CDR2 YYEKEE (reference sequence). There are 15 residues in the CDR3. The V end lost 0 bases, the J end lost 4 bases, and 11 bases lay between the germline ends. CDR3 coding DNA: TGTGCCAGCAGCTTGGAGTATACAGGGAATCAGCCCCAGCATTTT. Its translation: CASSLEYTGNQPQHF.

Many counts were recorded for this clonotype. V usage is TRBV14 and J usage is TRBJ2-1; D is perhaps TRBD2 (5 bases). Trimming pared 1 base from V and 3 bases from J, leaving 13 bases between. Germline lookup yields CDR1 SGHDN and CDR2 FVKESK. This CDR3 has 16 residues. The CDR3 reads CASSQVSRAFYNEQFF. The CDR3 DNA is TGTGCCAGCAGCCAAGTATCGCGGGCCTTCTACAATGAGCAGTTCTTC.

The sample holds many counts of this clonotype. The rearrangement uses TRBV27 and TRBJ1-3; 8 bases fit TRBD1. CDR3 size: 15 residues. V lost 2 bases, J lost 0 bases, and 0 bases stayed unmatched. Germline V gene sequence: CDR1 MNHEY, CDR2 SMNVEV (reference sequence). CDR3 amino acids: CASSLGQGSGNTIYF. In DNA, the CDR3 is TGTGCCAGCAGTTTAGGACAGGGCTCTGGAAACACCATATATTTT.

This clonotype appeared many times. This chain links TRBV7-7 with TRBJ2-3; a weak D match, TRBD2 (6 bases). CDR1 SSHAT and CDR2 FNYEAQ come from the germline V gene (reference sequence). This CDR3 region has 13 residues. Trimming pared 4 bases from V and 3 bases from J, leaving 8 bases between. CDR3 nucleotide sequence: TGTGCCAGCAGCTACGGGAGTACAGATACGCAGTATTTT. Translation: CASSYGSTDTQYF.

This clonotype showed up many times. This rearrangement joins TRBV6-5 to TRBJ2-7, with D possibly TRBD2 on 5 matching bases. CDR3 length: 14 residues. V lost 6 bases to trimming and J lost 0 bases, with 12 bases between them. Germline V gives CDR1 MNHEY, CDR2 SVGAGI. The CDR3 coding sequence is TGTGCCAGCAGCGAGGGCGGCAGCTCCTACGAGCAGTACTTC. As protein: CASSEGGSSYEQYF.

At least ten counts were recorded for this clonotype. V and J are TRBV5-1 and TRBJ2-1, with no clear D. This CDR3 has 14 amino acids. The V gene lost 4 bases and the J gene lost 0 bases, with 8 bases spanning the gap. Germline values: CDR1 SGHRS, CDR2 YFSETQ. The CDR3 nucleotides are TGCGCCAGCAGCGAGACTTTCTCCTACAATGAGCAGTTCTTC. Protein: CASSETFSYNEQFF.

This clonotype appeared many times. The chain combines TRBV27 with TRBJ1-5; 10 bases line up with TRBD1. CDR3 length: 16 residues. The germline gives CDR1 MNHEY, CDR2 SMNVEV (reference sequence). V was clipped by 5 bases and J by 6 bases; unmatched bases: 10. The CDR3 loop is CASSRTTGGLGQPQHF. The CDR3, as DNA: TGTGCCAGCAGTCGCACGACAGGGGGCCTGGGTCAGCCCCAGCATTTT.

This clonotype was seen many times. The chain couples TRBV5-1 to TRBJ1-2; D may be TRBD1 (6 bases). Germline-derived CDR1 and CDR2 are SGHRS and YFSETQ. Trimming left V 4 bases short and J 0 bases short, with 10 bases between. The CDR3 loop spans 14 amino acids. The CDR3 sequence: CASSPDRTNYGYTF. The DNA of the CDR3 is TGCGCCAGCAGCCCGGACAGAACTAACTATGGCTACACCTTC.

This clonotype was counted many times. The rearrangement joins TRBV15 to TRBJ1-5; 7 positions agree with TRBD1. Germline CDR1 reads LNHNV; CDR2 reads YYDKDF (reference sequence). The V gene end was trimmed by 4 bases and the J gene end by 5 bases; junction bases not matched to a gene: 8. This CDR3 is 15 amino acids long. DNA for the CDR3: TGTGCCACCAGCATGGGACAGATCGGAGATCAGCCCCAGCATTTT. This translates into CATSMGQIGDQPQHF.

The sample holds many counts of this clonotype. The CDR3: CASSLGVAGDYGYTF. CDR3 coding DNA: TGTGCCAGCAGCTTAGGGGTAGCAGGGGATTATGGCTACACCTTC. The chain has TRBV7-6 and TRBJ1-2, with a possible D match to TRBD1 (6 bases). V lost 1 base and J lost 5, with 14 bases in between. The CDR3 contains 15 residues. The germline V gene has CDR1 SGHVS and CDR2 FNYEAQ.

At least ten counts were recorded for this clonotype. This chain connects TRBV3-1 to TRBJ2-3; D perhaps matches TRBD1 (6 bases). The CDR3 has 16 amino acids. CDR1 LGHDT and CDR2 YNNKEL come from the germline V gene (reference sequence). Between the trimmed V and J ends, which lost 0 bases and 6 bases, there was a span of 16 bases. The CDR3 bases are TGTGCCAGCAGCCAAGACCGGGGACAAGGTTGGGATACGCAGTATTTT. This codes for CASSQDRGQGWDTQYF.

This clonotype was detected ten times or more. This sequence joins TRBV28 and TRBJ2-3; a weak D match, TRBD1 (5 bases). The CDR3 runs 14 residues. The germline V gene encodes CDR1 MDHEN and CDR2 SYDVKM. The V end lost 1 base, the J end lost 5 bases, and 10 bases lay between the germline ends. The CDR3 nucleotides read TGTGCCAGCAGTTTATCGCAGGGCTTAGATACGCAGTATTTT. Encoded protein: CASSLSQGLDTQYF.

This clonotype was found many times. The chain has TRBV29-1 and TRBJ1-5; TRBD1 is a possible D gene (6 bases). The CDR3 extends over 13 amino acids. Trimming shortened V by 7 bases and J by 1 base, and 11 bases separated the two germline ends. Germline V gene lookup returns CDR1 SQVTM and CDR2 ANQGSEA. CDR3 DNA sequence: TGCAGCGCCAGGGGAACAAGCAATCAGCCCCAGCATTTT. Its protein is CSARGTSNQPQHF.

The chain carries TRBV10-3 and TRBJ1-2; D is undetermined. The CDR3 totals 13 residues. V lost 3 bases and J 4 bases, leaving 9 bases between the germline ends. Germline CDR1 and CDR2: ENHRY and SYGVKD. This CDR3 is CAISENSLYGYTF. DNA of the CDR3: TGTGCCATCAGTGAAAACAGCCTCTATGGCTACACCTTC.

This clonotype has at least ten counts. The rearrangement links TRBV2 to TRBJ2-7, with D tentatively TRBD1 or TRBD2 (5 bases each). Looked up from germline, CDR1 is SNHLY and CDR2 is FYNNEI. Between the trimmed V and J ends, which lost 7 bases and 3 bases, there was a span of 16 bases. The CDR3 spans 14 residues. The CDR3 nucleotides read TGTGCCAGCAAAGGGGACCGGGACCTCTACGAGCAGTACTTC. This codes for CASKGDRDLYEQYF.

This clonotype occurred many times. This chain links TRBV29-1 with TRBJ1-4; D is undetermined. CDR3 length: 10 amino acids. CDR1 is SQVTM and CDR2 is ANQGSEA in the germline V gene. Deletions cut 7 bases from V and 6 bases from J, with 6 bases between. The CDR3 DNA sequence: TGCAGCGGCGGGGATGAAAAACTGTTTTTT. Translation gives CSGGDEKLFF.

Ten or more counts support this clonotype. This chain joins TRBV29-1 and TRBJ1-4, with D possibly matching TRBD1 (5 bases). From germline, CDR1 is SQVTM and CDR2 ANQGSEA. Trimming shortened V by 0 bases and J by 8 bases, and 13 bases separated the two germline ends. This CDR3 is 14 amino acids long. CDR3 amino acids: CSVEDQRGGEKLFF. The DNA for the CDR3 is TGCAGCGTTGAAGATCAGAGGGGAGGCGAAAAACTGTTTTTT.